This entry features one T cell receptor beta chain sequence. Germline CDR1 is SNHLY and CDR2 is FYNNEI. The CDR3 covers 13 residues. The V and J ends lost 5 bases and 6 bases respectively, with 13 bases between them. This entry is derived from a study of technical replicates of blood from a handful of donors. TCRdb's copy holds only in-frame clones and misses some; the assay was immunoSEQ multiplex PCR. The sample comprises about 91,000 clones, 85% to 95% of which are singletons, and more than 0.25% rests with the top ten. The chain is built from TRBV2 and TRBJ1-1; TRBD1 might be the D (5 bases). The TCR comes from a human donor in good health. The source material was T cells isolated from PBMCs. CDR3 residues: CASSREQASEAFF. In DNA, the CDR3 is TGTGCCAGCAGTCGAGAACAGGCCTCTGAAGCTTTCTTT.